This T cell receptor (beta chain) appears in the sequencing data of a study of cytomegalovirus exposure and HLA in healthy donors. Background on the study: Out of a few hundred genotyped donors, around 80% belonged to the Caucasian-associated ancestry cluster.

The CDR3 totals 13 residues. V was cut by 0 bases and J by 10 bases, with 15 bases left in between. Per germline, CDR1 SQVTM and CDR2 ANQGSEA. Both 60 Vbeta primers and 13 Jbeta primers went into the PCR. The data were produced by immunoSEQ multiplex PCR, yet TCRdb's version contains in-frame clones alone and is incomplete. This sample carries about 200,000 clones, approximately 83% of them seen once, and the ten largest clones take around 0.1%. Sample: PBMCs. The sequence was collected from a boy between 2 and 10 years old in good health and CMV-seronegative. The chain recombines TRBV29-1 with TRBJ1-1; D is possibly TRBD1 (6 bases). For the CDR3, the DNA is TGCAGCGTTGAAGAACCTAGAGGGGGAACAGCTTTCTTT. Translation: CSVEEPRGGTAFF.